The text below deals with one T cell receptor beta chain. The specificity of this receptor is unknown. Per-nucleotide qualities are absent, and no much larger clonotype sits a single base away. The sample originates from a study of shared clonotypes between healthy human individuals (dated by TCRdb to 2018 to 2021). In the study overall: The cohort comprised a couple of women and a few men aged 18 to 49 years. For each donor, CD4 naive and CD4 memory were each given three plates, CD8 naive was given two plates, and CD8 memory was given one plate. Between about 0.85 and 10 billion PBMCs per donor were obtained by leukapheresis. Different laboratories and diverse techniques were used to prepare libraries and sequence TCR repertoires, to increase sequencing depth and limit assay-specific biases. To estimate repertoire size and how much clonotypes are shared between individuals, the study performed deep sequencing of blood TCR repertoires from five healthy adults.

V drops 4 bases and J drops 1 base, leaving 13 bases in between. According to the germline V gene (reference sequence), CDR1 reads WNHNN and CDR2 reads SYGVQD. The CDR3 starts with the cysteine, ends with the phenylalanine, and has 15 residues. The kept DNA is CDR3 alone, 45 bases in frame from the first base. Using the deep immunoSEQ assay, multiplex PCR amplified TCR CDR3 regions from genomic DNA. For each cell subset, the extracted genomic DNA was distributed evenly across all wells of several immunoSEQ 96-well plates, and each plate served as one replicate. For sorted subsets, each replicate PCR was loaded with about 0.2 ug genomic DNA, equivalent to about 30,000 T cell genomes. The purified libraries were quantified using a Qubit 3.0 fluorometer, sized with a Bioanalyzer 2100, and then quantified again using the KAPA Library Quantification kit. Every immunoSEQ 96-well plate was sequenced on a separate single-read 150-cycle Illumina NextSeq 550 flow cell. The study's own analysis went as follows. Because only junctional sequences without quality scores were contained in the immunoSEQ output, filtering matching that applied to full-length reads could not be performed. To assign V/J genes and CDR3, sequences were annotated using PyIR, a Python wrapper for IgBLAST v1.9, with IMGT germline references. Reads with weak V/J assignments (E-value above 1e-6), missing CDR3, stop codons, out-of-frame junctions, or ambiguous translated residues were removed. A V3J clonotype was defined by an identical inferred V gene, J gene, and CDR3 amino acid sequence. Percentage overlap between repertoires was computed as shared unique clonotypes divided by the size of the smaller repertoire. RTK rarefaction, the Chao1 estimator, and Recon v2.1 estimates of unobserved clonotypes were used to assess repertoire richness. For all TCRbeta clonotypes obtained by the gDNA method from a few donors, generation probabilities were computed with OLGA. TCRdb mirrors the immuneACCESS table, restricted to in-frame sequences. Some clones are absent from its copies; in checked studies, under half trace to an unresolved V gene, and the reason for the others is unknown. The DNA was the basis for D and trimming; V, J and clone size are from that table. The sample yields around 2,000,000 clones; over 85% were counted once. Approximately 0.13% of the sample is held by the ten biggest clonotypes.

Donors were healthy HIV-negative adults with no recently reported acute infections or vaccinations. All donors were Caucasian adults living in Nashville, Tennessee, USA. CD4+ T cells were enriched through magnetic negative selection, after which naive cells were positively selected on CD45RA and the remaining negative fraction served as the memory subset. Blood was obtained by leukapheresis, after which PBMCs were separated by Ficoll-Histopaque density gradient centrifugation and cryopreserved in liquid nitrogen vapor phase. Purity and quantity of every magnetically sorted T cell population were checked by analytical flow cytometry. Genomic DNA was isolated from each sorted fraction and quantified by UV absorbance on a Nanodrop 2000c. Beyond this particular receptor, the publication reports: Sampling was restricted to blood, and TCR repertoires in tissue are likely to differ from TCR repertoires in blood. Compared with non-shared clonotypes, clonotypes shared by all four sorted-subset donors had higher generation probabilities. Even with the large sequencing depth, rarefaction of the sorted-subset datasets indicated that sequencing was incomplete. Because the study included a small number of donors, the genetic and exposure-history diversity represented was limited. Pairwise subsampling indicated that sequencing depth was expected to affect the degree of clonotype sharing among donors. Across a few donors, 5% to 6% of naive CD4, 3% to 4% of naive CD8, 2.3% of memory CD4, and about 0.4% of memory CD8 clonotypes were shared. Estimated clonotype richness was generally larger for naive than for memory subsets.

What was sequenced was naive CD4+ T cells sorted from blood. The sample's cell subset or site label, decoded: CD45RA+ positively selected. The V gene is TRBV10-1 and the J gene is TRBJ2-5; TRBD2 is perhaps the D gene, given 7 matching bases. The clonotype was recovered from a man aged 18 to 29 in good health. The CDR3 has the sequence CASSGGGVGQETQYF. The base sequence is TGCGCCAGCAGTGGGGGGGGCGTCGGCCAAGAGACCCAGTACTTC.